This T cell receptor beta chain is drawn from a study of cytomegalovirus exposure and HLA in healthy donors. 13 Jbeta primers and 60 Vbeta primers were used for the PCR. Repertoires were generated with immunoSEQ multiplex PCR, while TCRdb's copy carries only in-frame clones and drops some. The specimen's table records 150,000 to 250,000 clones. Study-wide points: Later analysis identified several of the most significant clusters that appeared linked to common viral pathogens.

Remarks on this clone: The antigen is unknown.

The sample was PBMCs. The TCR originated in a boy aged 5-17 years in good health and CMV-seronegative.

CDR3 nucleotide sequence: TGTGCCAGCAGCCGCCCCTTGACAGGAACAAATGAAAAACTGTTTTTT. It codes for CASSRPLTGTNEKLFF. The chain has TRBV27 and TRBJ1-4, with a possible D match to TRBD1 (6 bases). The ends were cut back, 6 bases at V and 5 bases at J, with 19 bases in the middle. The germline gives CDR1 MNHEY, CDR2 SMNVEV (reference sequence). CDR3 length: 16 amino acids.